The sequence of this T cell receptor (beta chain) was determined in a study of blood T cell repertoires in COVID-19. TCRdb's copy holds only in-frame clones and misses some; the assay was immunoSEQ multiplex PCR. The repertoire has tens of thousands of clones, 85% to 90% of them found once; the top ten carry around 15%. The CDR3 covers 13 residues. V lost 3 bases and J lost 4, with 7 bases in between. Germline V lookup: CDR1 SGHTA, CDR2 FQGTGA. This receptor was taken from a man between 65 and 79 years old with acute or convalescent COVID-19. This chain uses TRBV7-3 with TRBJ2-1; D gene unclear. The sample comprised peripheral blood. CDR3 sequence (DNA): TGTGCCAGCAGCTTCCCCAATTACAATGAGCAGTTCTTC. This sequence encodes CASSFPNYNEQFF.